Listed here are 5 T cell receptor beta chains from one sample, sequenced in a study of cytomegalovirus exposure and HLA in healthy donors. PCR involved 60 Vbeta and 13 Jbeta primers. Some clones are missing from TCRdb's copy, which holds only in-frame ones; the method was immunoSEQ multiplex PCR. This table holds about 86,000 clones, around 70% found once. The sequenced sample consisted of PBMCs. The receptors stem from a man in his sixties in good health and CMV-seronegative.

The rearrangement joins TRBV11-2 to TRBJ1-3; D unclear. CDR1 SGHAT and CDR2 FQNNGV come from the germline V gene. The CDR3 runs 16 residues. Deletions cut 5 bases from V and 2 bases from J, with 16 bases between. CDR3 nucleotides: TGTGCCAGCAGCGCCCGACCTCCCCAGGCTGGAAACACCATATATTTT. This gives the protein CASSARPPQAGNTIYF.

This clone has a single count. The chain uses TRBV6-5 and TRBJ1-5; unclear D gene. Germline CDR1 and CDR2: MNHEY and SVGAGI. There are 14 residues in the CDR3. Trimming removed 4 bases from V and 4 bases from J, with 11 bases in between. The CDR3 protein is CASSFSRLNQPQHF. The CDR3 DNA reads TGTGCCAGCAGTTTCTCCAGGTTGAATCAGCCCCAGCATTTT.

The V and J genes are TRBV6-5 and TRBJ2-5; perhaps TRBD1 as D (5 bases). V shed 7 bases and J shed 11 bases, with 20 bases lying between them. The CDR3 is made up of 13 amino acids. The germline V gene encodes CDR1 MNHEY and CDR2 SVGAGI. This chain's CDR3 is CASTPPGRGEQYF. CDR3 nucleotide sequence: TGTGCCAGCACCCCCCCAGGGCGTGGAGAGCAGTACTTC.

This chain uses TRBV15 with TRBJ1-4; the match to TRBD1 covers 9 bases. This CDR3 comprises 14 residues. Per germline, CDR1 LNHNV and CDR2 YYDKDF (reference sequence). After removal of 8 bases from V and 7 bases from J, the junction contained 8 bases not matched to a gene. The CDR3, as DNA: TGTGCCACCTCCCGGACAGGGGTATTTGAAAAACTGTTTTTT. Protein sequence: CATSRTGVFEKLFF.

The count of this clone is one. The CDR3 sequence: CASSGGRTLNEKLFF. DNA for the CDR3: TGCGCCAGCAGCGGGGGGAGGACACTTAATGAAAAACTGTTTTTT. The rearrangement links TRBV5-1 to TRBJ1-4; D may be TRBD1 (5 bases). Germline V gene sequence: CDR1 SGHRS, CDR2 YFSETQ. This CDR3 has 15 amino acids. V lost 4 bases, J lost 4 bases, and 14 bases lay in between.